The 23 T cell receptor beta chains below were found in one sample sequenced in a study of CD8+CD57+ T cells in acquired aplastic anemia. The template used for profiling TCR beta VDJ and CDR3 was genomic DNA. TCRdb independently ran MiXCR on the reads; one entry per CDR3 protein. The table shows more than 95,000 distinct CDR3 sequences, with almost 40% occurring only once. By flow cytometry, patients selected for sequencing had shown an expansion of CD8+CD57+ cells. The material sequenced was sorted CD4+, CD8+, or CD8+CD57+ T cells (not recorded which) from PBMCs. These receptor sequences come from a human donor with aplastic anemia.

Regarding this clonotype: This CDR3 fails to terminate in the conserved phenylalanine or tryptophan, so it likely reflects a read error. The chain employs TRBV24-1 and TRBJ2-3; D not resolved. From germline, CDR1 is KGHDR and CDR2 SFDVKD. This CDR3 has 12 amino acids. This CDR3 reads CAISDQSRTQYS. The CDR3, as DNA: TGTGCCATCAGTGATCAATCACGTACGCAGTATTCT.

This chain uses TRBV11-2 with TRBJ2-7; 9 positions match TRBD1. The CDR3 length is 17 residues. The germline CDR1 and CDR2 sequences are SGHAT and FQNNGV. After removal of 5 bases from V and 0 bases from J, the junction contained 11 bases not matched to a gene. The CDR3 nucleotides are TGTGCCAGCAGCCTCACGACAGGGGGGGGCTTCTCCTACGAGCAGTACTTC. This encodes CASSLTTGGGFSYEQYF. Variable domain in full (rest from reference TRBV11-2 and TRBJ2-7): EAGVAQSPRYKIIEKRQSVAFWCNPISGHATLYWYQQILGQGPKLLIQFQNNGVVDDSQLPKDRFSAERLKGVDSTLKIQPAKLEDSAVYLCASSLTTGGGFSYEQYFGPGTRLTVT.

This chain uses TRBV29-1 with TRBJ1-2, with D uncertain. Trimming took off 6 bases at V and 1 base at J, with 9 bases between the two ends. Germline V gene lookup returns CDR1 SQVTM and CDR2 ANQGSEA. This CDR3 has 12 amino acids. The CDR3 here is CSVVEVNYGYTF. The CDR3, as DNA: TGCAGCGTGGTGGAAGTTAACTATGGCTACACCTTC.

This clonotype is a singleton in its sample. The rearrangement links TRBV29-1 to TRBJ2-2; 9 bases are a match to TRBD1. The CDR3 is 17 amino acids. The germline V gene has CDR1 SQVTM and CDR2 ANQGSEA. V lost 6 bases, J lost 6 bases, and 17 bases stayed unmatched. The CDR3 here is CSVYGTGFVKSAGELFF. Written as DNA, the CDR3 is TGCAGCGTGTACGGGACAGGGTTTGTGAAGTCGGCCGGGGAGCTGTTTTTT.

The gene calls are TRBV11-1 and TRBJ1-2; 7 nucleotides align to TRBD1. The trim removed 6 bases at V and 7 bases at J, leaving 17 bases unmatched. Germline-derived CDR1 and CDR2 are SGHAT and FQDESV (reference sequence). This CDR3 spans 16 amino acids. Here the CDR3 DNA reads TGTGCCAGCAGTCGCACCGGGACAGAAAGATTCCTTGGCTACACCTTC. Protein product: CASSRTGTERFLGYTF. The full variable domain, its missing parts supplied by reference TRBV11-1 and TRBJ1-2, is EAEVAQSPRYKITEKSQAVAFWCDPISGHATLYWYRQILGQGPELLVQFQDESVVDDSQLPKDRFSAERLKGVDSTLKIQPAELGDSAMYLCASSRTGTERFLGYTFGSGTRLTVV.

This sequence joins TRBV20-1 and TRBJ1-6; no firm D call. The CDR3 sequence is 14 residues long. The V end was cut by 0 bases, the J end by 7 bases, with 10 bases between. Germline CDR1 and CDR2: DFQATT and SNEGSKA (reference sequence). The CDR3 spells CSARDIRSNSPLHF. CDR3 sequence (DNA): TGCAGTGCTAGAGATATACGGTCGAATTCACCCCTCCACTTT.

This clonotype appeared many times. The CDR3 DNA follows: TGTGCCAGCAGTTCCCCTGGAGGGGTGGGCTCACCCCTCCACTTT. Encoded protein: CASSSPGGVGSPLHF. The rearrangement uses TRBV6-5 and TRBJ1-6, with D maybe TRBD1 (5 bases). Germline loops: CDR1 MNHEY, CDR2 SVGAGI. CDR3 size: 15 residues. V was clipped by 4 bases and J by 10 bases, with 17 bases between them.

This clonotype is medium-sized by share. The rearrangement joins TRBV10-2 to TRBJ1-6; D not certain. The germline V and J ends were trimmed by 3 bases and 13 bases, with 7 bases remaining between them. This CDR3 is built from 11 residues. Germline V gene lookup returns CDR1 WSHSY and CDR2 SAAADI. The CDR3 DNA is TGCGCCAGCAGTGACCCGTCGCCCCTCCACTTT. Translation: CASSDPSPLHF.

The gene calls are TRBV4-2 and TRBJ1-1; 12 nucleotides agree with TRBD1. V shed 4 bases and J 3 bases; nucleotides not matched to a gene: 6. The germline CDR1 and CDR2 sequences are LGHNA and YNFKEQ. The CDR3 extends over 16 amino acids. CDR3 in DNA: TGTGCCAGCAGCCGTAGGGACAGGGGGCCTGACACTGAAGCTTTCTTT. Translation gives CASSRRDRGPDTEAFF.

This clonotype was detected many times. The gene calls are TRBV7-9 and TRBJ1-2, with D perhaps TRBD1 (5 bases). Germline values: CDR1 SEHNR, CDR2 FQNEAQ (reference sequence). V was trimmed by 1 base and J by 4 bases, leaving 13 bases between them. This CDR3 region has 15 residues. The CDR3 spells CASSLVDGGGYGYTF. CDR3 nucleotide sequence: TGTGCCAGCAGCTTAGTCGACGGGGGAGGCTATGGCTACACCTTC.

Remarks on this clonotype: At one boundary the junction diverges from the germline segment, which might be a read error. The chain combines TRBV7-8 with TRBJ2-7; 10 positions match TRBD1. Germline CDR1 reads SGHVS; CDR2 reads FQNEAQ. This CDR3 region has 14 residues. CDR3 protein: CASRLDRGRYEQYF. The CDR3 bases are TGTGCCAGCAGATTAGACAGGGGGCGGTACGAGCAGTACTTC. The whole variable domain, filled in from reference TRBV7-8 and TRBJ2-7, reads GAGVSQSPRYKVAKRGQDVALRCDPISGHVSLFWYQQALGQGPEFLTYFQNEAQLDKSGLPSDRFFAERPEGSVSTLKIQRTQQEDSAVYLCASRLDRGRYEQYFGPGTRLTVT.

This chain links TRBV19 with TRBJ1-1; no clear D gene. V lost 7 bases and J lost 6, with 12 bases in between. The germline V gene encodes CDR1 LNHDA and CDR2 SQIVND (reference sequence). The length of the CDR3 is 12 residues. The CDR3 sequence is CASMGRAPEAFF. Here the CDR3 DNA reads TGTGCCAGTATGGGGAGGGCACCTGAAGCTTTCTTT.

There are many counts of this clonotype. The chain employs TRBV11-1 and TRBJ2-1; D gene uncertain. Germline V lookup: CDR1 SGHAT, CDR2 FQDESV (reference sequence). The CDR3 extends over 16 amino acids. Trimming took off 4 bases at V and 0 bases at J, with 13 bases between the two ends. The CDR3 nucleotides are TGTGCCAGCAGCTCCCCACACTTGAGCTCCTACAATGAGCAGTTCTTC. Translating gives CASSSPHLSSYNEQFF. Combining the CDR3 with reference TRBV11-1 and TRBJ2-1 gives the whole variable domain EAEVAQSPRYKITEKSQAVAFWCDPISGHATLYWYRQILGQGPELLVQFQDESVVDDSQLPKDRFSAERLKGVDSTLKIQPAELGDSAMYLCASSSPHLSSYNEQFFGPGTRLTVL.

This clonotype has a count of ten or more. CDR3 in amino acids: CASSRGQGKEYGYTF. CDR3 nucleotides: TGTGCCAGCAGTCGAGGACAGGGTAAGGAGTATGGCTACACCTTC. J is TRBJ1-2 and V is TRBV2; 8 bases are shared with TRBD1. This CDR3 is 15 amino acids long. Germline loops: CDR1 SNHLY, CDR2 FYNNEI. Trimming cost V 5 bases and J 5 bases; bases outside gene matches: 10.

This clonotype was detected ten times or more. The CDR3 DNA is TGTGCCAGCAGCGTTCGACGGAACTCTGGAAACACCATATATTTT. It is translated as CASSVRRNSGNTIYF. The chain recombines TRBV14 with TRBJ1-3; no definite D call. Trimming shortened V by 5 bases and J by 0 bases, and 11 bases separated the two germline ends. The germline CDR1 and CDR2 sequences are SGHDN and FVKESK. The CDR3 totals 15 residues.

The V and J genes are TRBV24-1 and TRBJ1-2; 7 bases align to TRBD1. J lost 6 bases, V lost 5 bases, and 5 bases had no gene match. The CDR3 length is 13 residues. Germline CDR1 reads KGHDR; CDR2 reads SFDVKD. The CDR3 nucleotides are TGTGCCACCAGTGTACAGGGGAATGATGGCTACACCTTC. It is translated as CATSVQGNDGYTF.

The V and J genes are TRBV29-1 and TRBJ2-3; 9 bases line up with TRBD1. Germline CDR1 SQVTM, CDR2 ANQGSEA. This CDR3 spans 16 amino acids. V shed 2 bases and J 1 base; nucleotides not matched to a gene: 7. The CDR3 is CSVERGTGLGTDTQYF. The CDR3 region has the DNA TGCAGCGTTGAACGTGGGACAGGGCTTGGCACAGATACGCAGTATTTT.

This clonotype was seen repeatedly, ten times or more. The chain joins TRBV20-1 to TRBJ2-5; D call uncertain. The length of the CDR3 is 12 residues. The V and J ends lost 5 bases and 5 bases respectively, with 12 bases between them. The germline V gene encodes CDR1 DFQATT and CDR2 SNEGSKA (reference sequence). In DNA, the CDR3 is TGCAGTGCTGTGGGGTGGGTGGAGACCCAGTACTTC. This gives the protein CSAVGWVETQYF.

This clonotype has just a few counts. This chain links TRBV4-1 with TRBJ1-2; D is unclear. V was cut by 4 bases and J by 8 bases, with 14 bases left in between. The CDR3 is made up of 13 amino acids. Germline V gene sequence: CDR1 MGHRA, CDR2 YSYEKL. CDR3 in amino acids: CASSREIVRGYTF. The CDR3 DNA is TGCGCCAGCAGCCGAGAGATTGTTAGGGGCTACACCTTC.

This clonotype occurred many times. The genes are TRBV19 and TRBJ1-5; TRBD1 is a possible D gene (5 bases). The V gene's germline CDR1 is LNHDA and CDR2 SQIVND (reference sequence). Trimming took 7 bases from V and 7 from J, leaving 23 bases between them. The length of the CDR3 is 16 residues. The CDR3, as DNA: TGTGCCAGTACCCCTCCGGGCAGGGCAGACCGACAGCCCCAGCATTTT. Its translation is CASTPPGRADRQPQHF. Drawing the rest from reference TRBV19 and TRBJ1-5, the complete variable domain is DGGITQSPKYLFRKEGQNVTLSCEQNLNHDAMYWYRQDPGQGLRLIYYSQIVNDFQKGDIAEGYSVSREKKESFPLTVTSAQKNPTAFYLCASTPPGRADRQPQHFGDGTRLSIL.

This clonotype was seen ten or more times. The rearrangement joins TRBV4-1 to TRBJ2-3, with 12 bases aligning to TRBD2. With 5 bases clipped from V and 3 bases from J, the junction kept 3 bases outside the gene matches. From germline, CDR1 is MGHRA and CDR2 YSYEKL. The CDR3 totals 15 residues. CDR3 sequence (DNA): TGCGCCAGCAGCTTAGGGACTAGCGGGACAGATACGCAGTATTTT. Protein sequence: CASSLGTSGTDTQYF.

Many counts were recorded for this clonotype. V gene TRBV2 combines with J gene TRBJ1-1; 9 bases fit TRBD1. This CDR3 comprises 14 residues. CDR1 and CDR2 from the germline V gene are SNHLY and FYNNEI. Unmatched junction bases numbered 7, after V lost 6 bases and J lost 5 bases. The CDR3 region is CASRRTGGRTEAFF. As DNA, the CDR3 is TGTGCCAGCAGGAGAACAGGGGGCAGGACTGAAGCTTTCTTT. The full variable domain, with the rest looked up from reference TRBV2 and TRBJ1-1, is EPEVTQTPSHQVTQMGQEVILRCVPISNHLYFYWYRQILGQKVEFLVSFYNNEISEKSEIFDDQFSVERPDGSNFTLKIRSTKLEDSAMYFCASRRTGGRTEAFFGQGTRLTVV.

The V and J genes are TRBV10-1 and TRBJ1-6; 9 bases line up with TRBD1. The length of the CDR3 is 14 residues. CDR1 and CDR2 (germline): WNHNN, SYGVQD (reference sequence). Trimming cost V 8 bases and J 9 bases; bases outside gene matches: 8. CDR3 in amino acids: CASRGQGGGSPLHF. In DNA, the CDR3 is TGCGCCAGCCGGGGACAGGGTGGAGGTTCACCCCTCCACTTT.